Each of the 3 T cell receptor beta chains below was sequenced from the same sample in a study of T-cell memory formation after mild COVID-19. TCRdb reprocessed the 5' RACE reads via MiXCR and lists one record per CDR3 protein. The data contain approximately 350,000 distinct CDR3 sequences, around 30% of them singletons. What was sequenced was PBMCs or a T cell subset sorted from them (not recorded which). The receptor set was obtained from an adult woman who had mild COVID-19 (a few samples of this study predate the infection). Cell type and time point are not known.

This clonotype occurred once. J is TRBJ1-3 and V is TRBV11-2; TRBD1 might be the D (5 bases). The CDR3 contains 14 residues. Deletions cut 5 bases from V and 0 bases from J, with 8 bases between. Germline CDR1 is SGHAT and CDR2 is FQNNGV. The CDR3: CASSHRSSGNTIYF. The CDR3 DNA follows: TGTGCCAGCAGCCACAGGAGCTCTGGAAACACCATATATTTT.

V usage is TRBV5-1 and J usage is TRBJ2-2; D not resolved. V lost 1 base and J lost 0, with 7 bases in between. The CDR3 length is 15 residues. Germline V gene lookup returns CDR1 SGHRS and CDR2 YFSETQ. The CDR3 DNA sequence: TGCGCCAGCAGCTTGTCAACAGCGAACACCGGGGAGCTGTTTTTT. Translated, it gives CASSLSTANTGELFF.

J is TRBJ1-6 and V is TRBV4-1; 7 nucleotides match TRBD1. CDR1 is MGHRA and CDR2 is YSYEKL in the germline V gene. V shed 4 bases, J shed 7 bases, and the junction held 10 bases outside the gene matches. The CDR3 sequence is 16 residues long. DNA for the CDR3: TGCGCCAGCAGCCCCTCGACAGGGCGGCCAAATTCACCCCTCCACTTT. Protein product: CASSPSTGRPNSPLHF.